The T cell receptor beta chain described here comes from a study of graft-versus-host responses after intestinal transplantation. Points on this clone: Antigen: not known.

Germline loops: CDR1 LNHDA, CDR2 SQIVND (reference sequence). The CDR3 is 14 amino acids. The V gene end was trimmed by 8 bases and the J gene end by 5 bases; junction bases not matched to a gene: 6. Assay: immunoSEQ multiplex PCR; the TCRdb copy retains only in-frame clones and omits some. The sample includes over 65,000 clones, 85% to 95% of them seen just once. The chain combines TRBV19 with TRBJ1-5; 10 nucleotides line up with TRBD1. This sequence was found in a human donor who was the organ donor for an intestinal transplant. The material was unstimulated CD8+ T cells sorted from spleen or lymph node cells, obtained before transplant. The CDR3 region is CASETTGGHQPQHF. DNA of the CDR3: TGTGCCAGTGAAACGACAGGGGGCCATCAGCCCCAGCATTTT.